A single TCR beta chain is shown here with its context. TCRdb's copy holds only in-frame clones and misses some; the assay was immunoSEQ multiplex PCR. Counted here are 300,000 to 400,000 clones, approximately 86% occurring once; the ten biggest clones make up around 7.5%. The sample comes from a study of blood T cell repertoires in COVID-19. What was sequenced was peripheral blood. The TCR originated in a woman aged 55-75 years with COVID-19, enrolled during active disease.

The CDR3 here is CAIRDSGGASTDTQYF. CDR3 nucleotides: TGTGCCATCAGAGATAGCGGGGGGGCCAGCACAGATACGCAGTATTTT. This sequence joins TRBV10-3 and TRBJ2-3; 11 nucleotides align to TRBD2. The germline V gene has CDR1 ENHRY and CDR2 SYGVKD. After removal of 6 bases from V and 0 bases from J, the junction contained 5 bases not matched to a gene. CDR3 length equals 16 residues.